This T cell receptor beta chain came from a study of T cells after yellow fever vaccination. Overall study results and limits: Boosting was followed by the reappearance of most primary-vaccination clones (roughly 96% CD4, under 90% CD8).

This clonotype was counted ten times or more. Its cognate antigen is unknown. TCRdb called the 5' RACE reads again in MiXCR, with one record for every CDR3 protein. The sample has tens of thousands of distinct CDR3 sequences, about 7% seen once. The sequence came from a man aged 30-40 years who received the YFV17D yellow fever vaccine. The sample was CD8+ T cells sorted from PBMCs, taken 15 days after the yellow fever booster vaccination.

The CDR3 nucleotides are TGTGCCAGCAGTGAAGTATCCTACAATGAGCAGTTCTTC. Residues: CASSEVSYNEQFF. The chain couples TRBV2 to TRBJ2-1; D is unresolved. The germline gives CDR1 SNHLY, CDR2 FYNNEI. The CDR3 runs to 13 residues. Trimming left V 1 base short and J 1 base short, with 2 bases between.